What follows are 9 T cell receptor beta chains derived from one specimen sequenced in a study of blood T cell repertoires in COVID-19. Produced via immunoSEQ multiplex PCR; TCRdb's table is partial and in-frame only. The data hold over 250,000 clones, with 91% observed a single time. Sequences were obtained from peripheral blood. These receptor sequences come from a woman in her 30s with COVID-19, enrolled during active disease.

This chain joins TRBV5-4 and TRBJ2-7; TRBD2 agrees at 14 bases. The CDR3 runs to 16 residues. V was clipped by 4 bases and J by 6 bases; unmatched bases: 9. Germline CDR1 SGHNT, CDR2 YYREEE (reference sequence). Here the CDR3 reads CASSSGTSGSKGEQYF. CDR3 coding DNA: TGTGCCAGCAGCAGCGGGACTAGCGGGAGTAAAGGCGAGCAGTACTTC.

This chain links TRBV5-1 with TRBJ1-6; 8 bases are shared with TRBD1. J lost 11 bases, V lost 5 bases, and 6 bases had no gene match. The CDR3 totals 13 residues. Germline loops: CDR1 SGHRS, CDR2 YFSETQ. The CDR3 region is CASRDGQGTPLHF. CDR3 DNA: TGCGCCAGCAGGGACGGACAGGGTACACCCCTCCACTTT.

The V call is TRBV6-6, the J call TRBJ2-1; 14 nucleotides align to TRBD2. The CDR3 consists of 15 residues. Germline V gene data show CDR1 as MNHNY and CDR2 as SVGAGI (reference sequence). The J segment lost 7 bases and the V segment lost 7 bases, leaving 6 bases of the junction unmatched. CDR3 bases: TGTGCCAGCACCGACCGGACTAGCGGGAGGAATGAGCAGTTCTTC. Protein: CASTDRTSGRNEQFF.

The rearrangement links TRBV3-1 (or the pseudogene TRBV3-2) to TRBJ1-4; D is unresolved. The germline V gene has CDR1 LGHDT and CDR2 YNNKEL (reference sequence). The CDR3 extends over 17 amino acids. V lost 1 base to trimming and J lost 7 bases, with 19 bases between them. As DNA, the CDR3 is TGTGCCAGCAGCCAAGCGGGAATGGTGGGTTCGGGTGAAAAACTGTTTTTT. This sequence encodes CASSQAGMVGSGEKLFF.

The rearrangement links TRBV29-1 to TRBJ1-1; D is possibly TRBD1 (6 bases). Deletions cut 6 bases from V and 1 base from J, with 12 bases between. Per the germline V gene, CDR1 is SQVTM and CDR2 is ANQGSEA. This CDR3 region has 13 residues. DNA for the CDR3: TGCAGCGTAGGCCGCAGGGGGAACACTGAAGCTTTCTTT. Protein product: CSVGRRGNTEAFF.

The chain carries TRBV30 and TRBJ1-1; D possibly corresponds to TRBD1 (6 bases). The CDR3 contains 14 residues. Germline V gene lookup returns CDR1 GTSNPN and CDR2 SVGIG (reference sequence). Between the trimmed V and J ends, which lost 1 base and 3 bases, there was a span of 12 bases. CDR3 residues: CAWSDHQGYTEAFF. In DNA form, the CDR3 reads TGTGCCTGGAGTGACCACCAGGGGTACACTGAAGCTTTCTTT.

This chain links TRBV9 with TRBJ1-2; 7 nucleotides agree with TRBD1. The J segment lost 1 base and the V segment lost 0 bases, leaving 3 bases of the junction unmatched. CDR1 and CDR2 (germline): SGDLS, YYNGEE. This CDR3 comprises 15 residues. The CDR3 loop is CASSVGAGGNYGYTF. The CDR3 DNA is TGTGCCAGCAGCGTAGGGGCAGGGGGTAACTATGGCTACACCTTC.

The rearrangement links TRBV7-9 to TRBJ1-1; possibly TRBD1 for D (5 bases). Trimming took off 5 bases at V and 5 bases at J, with 24 bases between the two ends. Germline CDR1 is SEHNR and CDR2 is FQNEAQ (reference sequence). CDR3 length: 17 amino acids. CDR3 DNA sequence: TGTGCCAGCAGCCTGGGAGGAAAAAGGGGATGGCTAACTGAAGCTTTCTTT. Translation gives CASSLGGKRGWLTEAFF.

The gene calls are TRBV28 and TRBJ1-1; no reliable D call. CDR3 length equals 12 residues. The V gene's germline CDR1 is MDHEN and CDR2 SYDVKM. Trimming shortened V by 6 bases and J by 0 bases, and 5 bases separated the two germline ends. Here the CDR3 DNA reads TGTGCCAGCAGATCAGTGAACACTGAAGCTTTCTTT. The encoded protein is CASRSVNTEAFF.